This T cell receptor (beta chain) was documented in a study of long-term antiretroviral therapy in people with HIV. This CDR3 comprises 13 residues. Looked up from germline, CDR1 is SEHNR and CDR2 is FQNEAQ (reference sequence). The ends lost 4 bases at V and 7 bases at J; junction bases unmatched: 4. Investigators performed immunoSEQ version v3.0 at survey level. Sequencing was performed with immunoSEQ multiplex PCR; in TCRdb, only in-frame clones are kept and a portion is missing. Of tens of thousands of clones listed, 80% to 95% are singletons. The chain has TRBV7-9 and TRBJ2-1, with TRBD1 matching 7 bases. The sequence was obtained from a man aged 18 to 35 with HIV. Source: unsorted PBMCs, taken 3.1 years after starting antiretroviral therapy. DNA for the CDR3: TGTGCCAGCAGCTGGGACAGCCCTAATGAGCAGTTCTTC. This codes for CASSWDSPNEQFF. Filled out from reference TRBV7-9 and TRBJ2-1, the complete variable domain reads DTGVSQNPRHKITKRGQNVTFRCDPISEHNRLYWYRQTLGQGPEFLTYFQNEAQLEKSRLLSDRFSAERPKGSFSTLEIQRTEQGDSAMYLCASSWDSPNEQFFGPGTRLTVL.